Detailed here is one T cell receptor beta chain. Its antigen is as yet unknown. These data originate in a study of shared clonotypes between healthy human individuals. Study-wide points: Genetic and exposure-history diversity was limited by the small donor number. Sequencing depth was predicted to influence how clonotypes are shared among donors.

CD8 cells classed as naive were CD45RO-negative and positively selected for CCR7, excluding terminally differentiated effector memory CD45RA+ cells. The ends were cut back, 7 bases at V and 3 bases at J, with 16 bases in the middle. The CDR3 contains 14 residues. Germline assignment: CDR1 MDHEN and CDR2 SYDVKM. Deep-level running was used for the assay. The authors distributed each subset's genomic DNA evenly over several immunoSEQ plates. The method was immunoSEQ multiplex PCR; TCRdb's version includes in-frame clones alone and lacks a portion of them. The sample lists around 1.9 million clones; roughly 93% were seen once.

This receptor was obtained from a young man in good health. Some clones in this sample may be carry-over from other donors' samples. The sample comprised naive CD8+ T cells from PBMCs. V is TRBV28 and J is TRBJ2-7, with no clear D. As DNA, the CDR3 is TGTGCCAGCACCCCCCTTTCCCTCATCTACGAGCAGTACTTC. Translation: CASTPLSLIYEQYF.